This entry is about one T cell receptor beta chain. Its antigen is currently unknown. Sequencing used immunoSEQ multiplex PCR; TCRdb keeps in-frame clones, though not all of them. The sample contains around 26,000 clones, roughly 80% of which appear only once. These data belong to a study of stem cell transplantation in POMP-related autoinflammatory disease. Overall study context: Defective thymoproteasomes were hypothesized to impair CD8+ T-cell positive selection. The study's findings and limits: A trend toward lower repertoire diversity and greater clonality appeared in every analyzed T-cell subset of PRAID patients. Unique TRB V-J gene pairings were limited in number in patients with PRAID.

CDR1 and CDR2 (germline): LNHDA, SQIVND (reference sequence). The length of the CDR3 is 16 residues. V lost 5 bases and J lost 6; bases outside the gene matches: 6. The chain carries TRBV19 and TRBJ2-1; 14 nucleotides match TRBD2. Sequencing used CD4+ T cells from PBMCs, obtained before stem cell transplantation. The receptor's source is a human donor with POMP-related autoinflammation and immune dysregulation (PRAID). CDR3 protein: CASSSRLAGGPNEQFF. CDR3 coding DNA: TGTGCCAGTAGTTCTCGACTAGCGGGGGGGCCCAATGAGCAGTTCTTC.